This T cell receptor (beta chain) is drawn from a study of T cells expressing NK-cell markers. General study points: Dominance of the CD3+CD56-NKG2C+ fraction by these clonotypes also held in several donors.

What made the TCR beta cDNA was 5'RACE template switching with UMIs. TCRdb reprocessed the 5' RACE reads and stores each CDR3 protein as one record, lacking DNA. Its clone listing holds about 260,000 distinct CDR3 sequences. The germline V gene encodes CDR1 MDHEN and CDR2 SYDVKM. CDR3 length: 15 amino acids. Concerning this clonotype: Its antigen is unknown.

V and J are TRBV28 and TRBJ2-4; TCRdb gives TRBD2 as the D gene, but with no DNA this cannot be confirmed. Sample: blood T cells: a sorted CD56 or NKG2C T cell subset, CD4+ or CD8+ T cells, or bulk PBMC T cells (not recorded which). The TCR comes from a man aged 18-30 years in good health. This CDR3 reads CASSLGGRGGNIQYF.